The 6 T cell receptor beta chains reported below all come from one sample, sequenced in a study of shared clonotypes between healthy human individuals. Clones were sequenced by immunoSEQ multiplex PCR, and TCRdb holds only the in-frame ones, with some missing. This table has about 2 million clones, 85% to 95% appearing once. Specimen: naive CD4+ T cells sorted from blood. Subset denoted: CD45RA+ positively selected. The receptors shown here come from a young man in good health.

This chain links TRBV11-2 with TRBJ2-2; D ambiguous. The length of the CDR3 is 18 residues. Deletions cut 1 base from V and 1 base from J, with 16 bases between. Germline CDR1 reads SGHAT; CDR2 reads FQNNGV. Here the CDR3 DNA reads TGTGCCAGCAGCTTAGTCAGTAGGACCTTCTTGAACACCGGGGAGCTGTTTTTT. This codes for CASSLVSRTFLNTGELFF.

The chain links TRBV19 to TRBJ2-7; 8 bases map to TRBD2. Trimming took 3 bases from V and 7 from J; bases not matched to a gene: 8. The CDR3 is made up of 14 amino acids. CDR1 and CDR2 from the germline V gene are LNHDA and SQIVND (reference sequence). CDR3 DNA sequence: TGTGCCAGTAGTATCGGACTAGCCTCAGAGGAGCAGTACTTC. This translates into CASSIGLASEEQYF.

The CDR3 bases are TGTGCCAGCAGACTAAAAACCGGGGAGCTGTTTTTT. Translating gives CASRLKTGELFF. The V gene is TRBV28, the J gene TRBJ2-2; D is undetermined. CDR1 is MDHEN, CDR2 SYDVKM, per germline. There are 12 residues in the CDR3. V was shortened by 6 bases and J by 5 bases, with 7 bases between the two germline ends.

The genes are TRBV10-3 and TRBJ2-3; the D call may be TRBD1 or TRBD2 (6 bases each). Germline CDR1 ENHRY, CDR2 SYGVKD. The CDR3 sequence is 15 residues long. V lost 6 bases and J 1 base, leaving 14 bases between the germline ends. The CDR3 is CAISGGRTGTDTQYF. The CDR3 nucleotides are TGTGCCATCAGCGGGGGTCGGACAGGCACAGATACGCAGTATTTT.

This chain connects TRBV5-6 to TRBJ2-7; D is ambiguous. The CDR3 is 15 amino acids. Trimming removed 0 bases from V and 1 base from J, with 11 bases in between. CDR1 is SGHDT and CDR2 is YYEEEE in the germline V gene. The CDR3 coding sequence is TGTGCCAGCAGCTTGGGTCTGGGTCCTTCCTACGAGCAGTACTTC. It specifies CASSLGLGPSYEQYF.

The CDR3 DNA reads TGTGCCAGCAGCACCTCTAGCGGGAGTACCAAAAACATTCAGTACTTC. This gives the protein CASSTSSGSTKNIQYF. The rearrangement uses TRBV7-2 and TRBJ2-4, with TRBD2 matching over 10 bases. There are 16 residues in the CDR3. V gave up 5 bases and J gave up 2 bases; unmatched junction bases: 6. Germline values: CDR1 SGHTA, CDR2 FQGNSA.